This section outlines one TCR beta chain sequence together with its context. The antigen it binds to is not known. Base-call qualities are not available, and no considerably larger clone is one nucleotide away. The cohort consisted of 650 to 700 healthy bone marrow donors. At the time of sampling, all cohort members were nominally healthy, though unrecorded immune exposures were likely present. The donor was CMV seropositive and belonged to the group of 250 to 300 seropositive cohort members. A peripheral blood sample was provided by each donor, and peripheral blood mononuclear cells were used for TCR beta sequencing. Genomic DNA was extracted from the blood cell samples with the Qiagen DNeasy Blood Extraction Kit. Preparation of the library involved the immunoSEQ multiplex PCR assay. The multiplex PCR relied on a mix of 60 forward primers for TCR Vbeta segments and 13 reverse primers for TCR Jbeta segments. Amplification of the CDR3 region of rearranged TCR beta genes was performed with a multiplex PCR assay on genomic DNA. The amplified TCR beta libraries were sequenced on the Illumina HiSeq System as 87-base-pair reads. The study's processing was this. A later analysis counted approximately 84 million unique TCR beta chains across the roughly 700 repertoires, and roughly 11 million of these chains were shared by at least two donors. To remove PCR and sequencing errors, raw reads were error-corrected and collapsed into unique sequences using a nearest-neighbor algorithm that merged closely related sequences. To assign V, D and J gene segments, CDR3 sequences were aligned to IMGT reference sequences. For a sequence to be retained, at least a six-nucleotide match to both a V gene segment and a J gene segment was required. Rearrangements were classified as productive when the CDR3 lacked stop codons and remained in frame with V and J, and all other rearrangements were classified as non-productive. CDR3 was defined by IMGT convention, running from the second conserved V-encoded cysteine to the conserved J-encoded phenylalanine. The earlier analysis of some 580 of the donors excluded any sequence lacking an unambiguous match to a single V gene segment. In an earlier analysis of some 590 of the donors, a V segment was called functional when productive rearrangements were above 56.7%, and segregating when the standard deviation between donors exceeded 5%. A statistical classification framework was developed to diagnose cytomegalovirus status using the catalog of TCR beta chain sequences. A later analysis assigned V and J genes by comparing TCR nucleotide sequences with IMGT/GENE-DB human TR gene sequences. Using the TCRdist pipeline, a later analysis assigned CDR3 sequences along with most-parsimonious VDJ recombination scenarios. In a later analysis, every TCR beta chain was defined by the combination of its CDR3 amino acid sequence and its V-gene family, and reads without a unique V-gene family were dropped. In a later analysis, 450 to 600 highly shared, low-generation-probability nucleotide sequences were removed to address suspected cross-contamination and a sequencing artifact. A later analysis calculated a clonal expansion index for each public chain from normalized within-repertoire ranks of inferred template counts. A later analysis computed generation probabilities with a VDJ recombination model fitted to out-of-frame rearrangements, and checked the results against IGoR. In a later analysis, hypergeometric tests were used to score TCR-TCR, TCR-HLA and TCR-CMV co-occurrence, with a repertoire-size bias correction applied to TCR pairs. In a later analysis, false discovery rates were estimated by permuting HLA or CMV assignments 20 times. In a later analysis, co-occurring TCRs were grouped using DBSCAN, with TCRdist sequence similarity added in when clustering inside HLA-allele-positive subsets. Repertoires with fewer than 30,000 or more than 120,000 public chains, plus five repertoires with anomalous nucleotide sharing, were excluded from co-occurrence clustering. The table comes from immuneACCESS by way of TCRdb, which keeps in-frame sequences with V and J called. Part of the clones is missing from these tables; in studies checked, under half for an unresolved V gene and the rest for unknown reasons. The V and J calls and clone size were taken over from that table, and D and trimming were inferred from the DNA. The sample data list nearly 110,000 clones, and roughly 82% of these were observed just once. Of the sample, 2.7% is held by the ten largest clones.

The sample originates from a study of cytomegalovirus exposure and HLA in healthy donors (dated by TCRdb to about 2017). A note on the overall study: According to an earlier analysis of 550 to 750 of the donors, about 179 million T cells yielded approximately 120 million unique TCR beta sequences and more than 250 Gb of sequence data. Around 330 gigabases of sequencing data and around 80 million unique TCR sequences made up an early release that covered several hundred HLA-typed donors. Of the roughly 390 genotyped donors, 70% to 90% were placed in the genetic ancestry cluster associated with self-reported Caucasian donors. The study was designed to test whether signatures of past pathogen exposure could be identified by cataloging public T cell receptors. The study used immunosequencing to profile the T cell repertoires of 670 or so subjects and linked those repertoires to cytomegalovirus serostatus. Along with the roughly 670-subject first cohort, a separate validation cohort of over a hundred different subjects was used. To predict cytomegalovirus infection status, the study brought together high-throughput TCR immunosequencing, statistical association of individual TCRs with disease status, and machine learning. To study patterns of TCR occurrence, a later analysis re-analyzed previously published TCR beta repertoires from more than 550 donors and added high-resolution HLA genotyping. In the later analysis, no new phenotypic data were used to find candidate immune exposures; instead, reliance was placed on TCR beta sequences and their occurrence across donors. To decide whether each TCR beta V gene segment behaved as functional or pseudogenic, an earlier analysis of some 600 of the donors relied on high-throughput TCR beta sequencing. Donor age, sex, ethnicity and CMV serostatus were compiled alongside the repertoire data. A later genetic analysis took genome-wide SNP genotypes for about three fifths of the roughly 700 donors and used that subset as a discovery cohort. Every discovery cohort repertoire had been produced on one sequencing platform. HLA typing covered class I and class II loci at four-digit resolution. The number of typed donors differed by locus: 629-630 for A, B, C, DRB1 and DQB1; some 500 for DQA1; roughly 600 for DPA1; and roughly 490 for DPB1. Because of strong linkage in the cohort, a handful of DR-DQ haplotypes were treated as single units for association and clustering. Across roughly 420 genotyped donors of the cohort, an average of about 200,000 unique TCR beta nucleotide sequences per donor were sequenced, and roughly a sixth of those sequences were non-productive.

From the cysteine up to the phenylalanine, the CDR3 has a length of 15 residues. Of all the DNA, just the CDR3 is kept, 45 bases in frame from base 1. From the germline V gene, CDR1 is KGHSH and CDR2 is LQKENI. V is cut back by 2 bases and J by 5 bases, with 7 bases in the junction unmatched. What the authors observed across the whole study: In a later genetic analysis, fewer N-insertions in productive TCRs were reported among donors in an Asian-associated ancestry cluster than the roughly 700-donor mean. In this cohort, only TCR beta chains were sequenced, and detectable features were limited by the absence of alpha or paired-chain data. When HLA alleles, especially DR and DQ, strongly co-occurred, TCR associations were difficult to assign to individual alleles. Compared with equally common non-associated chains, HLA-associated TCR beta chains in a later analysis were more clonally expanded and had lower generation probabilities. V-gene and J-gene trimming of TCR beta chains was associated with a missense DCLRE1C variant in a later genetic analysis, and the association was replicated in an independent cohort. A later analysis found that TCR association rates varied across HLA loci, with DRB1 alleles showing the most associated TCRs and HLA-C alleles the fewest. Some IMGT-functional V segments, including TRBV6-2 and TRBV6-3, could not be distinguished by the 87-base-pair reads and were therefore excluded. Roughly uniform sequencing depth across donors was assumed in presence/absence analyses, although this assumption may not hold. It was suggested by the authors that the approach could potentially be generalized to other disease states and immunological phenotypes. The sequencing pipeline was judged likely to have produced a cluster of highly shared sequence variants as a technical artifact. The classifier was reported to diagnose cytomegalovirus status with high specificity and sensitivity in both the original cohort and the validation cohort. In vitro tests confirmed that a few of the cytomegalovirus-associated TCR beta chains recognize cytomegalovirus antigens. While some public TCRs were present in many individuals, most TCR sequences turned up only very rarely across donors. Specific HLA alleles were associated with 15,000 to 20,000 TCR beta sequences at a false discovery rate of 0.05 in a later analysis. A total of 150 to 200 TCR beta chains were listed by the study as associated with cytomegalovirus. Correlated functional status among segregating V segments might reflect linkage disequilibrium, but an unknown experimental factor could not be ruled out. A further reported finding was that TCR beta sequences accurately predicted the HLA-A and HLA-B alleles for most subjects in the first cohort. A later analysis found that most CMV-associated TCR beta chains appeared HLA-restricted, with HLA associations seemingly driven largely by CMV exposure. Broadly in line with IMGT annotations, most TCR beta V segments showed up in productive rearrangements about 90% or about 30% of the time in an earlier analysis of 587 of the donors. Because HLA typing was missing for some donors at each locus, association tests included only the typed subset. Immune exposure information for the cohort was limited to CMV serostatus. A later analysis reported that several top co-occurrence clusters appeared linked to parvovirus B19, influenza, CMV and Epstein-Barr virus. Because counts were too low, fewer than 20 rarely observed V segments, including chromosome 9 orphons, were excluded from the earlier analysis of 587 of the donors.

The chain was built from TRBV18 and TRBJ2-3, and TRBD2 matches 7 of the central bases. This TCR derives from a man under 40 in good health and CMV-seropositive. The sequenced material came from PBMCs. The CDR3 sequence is CASSPDGGGGDTQYF. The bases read TGTGCCAGCTCACCAGATGGCGGGGGAGGAGATACGCAGTATTTT. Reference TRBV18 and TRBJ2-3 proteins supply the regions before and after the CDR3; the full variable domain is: NAGVMQNPRHLVRRRGQEARLRCSPMKGHSHVYWYRQLPEEGLKFMVYLQKENIIDESGMPKERFSAEFPKEGPSILRIQQVVRGDSAAYFCASSPDGGGGDTQYFGPGTRLTVL.